The T cell receptor (beta chain) described here comes from a study of blood T cells in healthy people across ages. Alongside a J-beta primer mix, a sample-barcoded 5' primer served in a second PCR lasting roughly 7 to 11 cycles. Each CDR3 protein gets one entry after TCRdb re-called the 5' RACE reads with MiXCR. The sample has roughly 800,000 distinct CDR3 sequences, roughly 25% seen once. The CDR3 has 14 residues. Trimming at V came to 1 base and at J to 2 bases, leaving 2 bases not matched to a gene. CDR1 and CDR2 (germline): SNHLY, FYNNEI. This clonotype was seen a few times. The antigen remains undetermined. Broader study findings: Unknown donor CMV status possibly confounded expanded clonotype changes.

The data also belong to a second study, concerning T cells of mothers and their children.

This TCR came from a boy between 5 and 17 years old in good health. Sequencing used blood. The chain employs TRBV2 and TRBJ2-7; 7 nucleotides align to TRBD1. This chain's CDR3 is CASSEEGATYEQYF. The CDR3, as DNA: TGTGCCAGCAGTGAAGAGGGGGCGACCTACGAGCAGTACTTC.